The rows below give T cell receptor beta chains drawn from one sample of a study of shared clonotypes between healthy human individuals. This table comes from immunoSEQ multiplex PCR, and its TCRdb copy is limited to in-frame clones, with some not included. The top ten hold about 1.1% of the sample, which has around 2,000,000 clones, about 95% seen once. Sequencing was done on a sample of naive CD8+ T cells sorted from blood. Source of these receptors: a young man in good health. Both conserved end residues are trimmed from each CDR3. Fields, in order: D gene, J gene, V gene, CDR3 protein. D genes are given only for firm matches.

>TRBD1|TRBJ1-6|TRBV5-4
ASSRGGTANSPLH
>NA|TRBJ2-1|TRBV27
ASRLWQDNEQF
>NA|TRBJ1-3|TRBV4-1
ASSQVGGSSGNTIY
>TRBD1|TRBJ1-1|TRBV5-6
ASSIDRGHTEAF
>NA|TRBJ2-7|TRBV5-6
ASSFDSYEQY
>NA|TRBJ1-1|TRBV28
ASRETGGTEAF
>TRBD1|TRBJ1-4|TRBV28
ASHVGQPNEKLF
>NA|TRBJ2-3|TRBV4-1
ASSQEAAVDTQY
>NA|TRBJ2-1|TRBV6-5
ASSVLDLSYNEQF
>TRBD1|TRBJ2-2|TRBV2
ASSQGVTNTGELF
>TRBD2|TRBJ2-3|TRBV4-3
ASSQDVAGEDDTQY
>NA|TRBJ1-2|TRBV28
ASSFTKLGLLYGYT
>TRBD1|TRBJ2-2|TRBV6-5
ASSQTGATGELF
>TRBD2|TRBJ2-7|TRBV7-2
ASSLIAGGGYEQY
>TRBD1|TRBJ2-1|TRBV7-9
ASSPRTGSNEQF
>NA|TRBJ1-5|TRBV9
ASSVGGESNQPQH
>NA|TRBJ2-7|TRBV27
ASSLGEKFYEQY
>NA|TRBJ2-3|TRBV7-8
ASSFGGGLTDTQY
>TRBD2|TRBJ2-2|TRBV30
AWRAGTSGIWLVGELF
>NA|TRBJ2-7|TRBV7-9
ASSSEALEQY
>NA|TRBJ2-3|TRBV7-2
ASSLAAEFTDTQY
>NA|TRBJ1-2|TRBV4-1
ASSPPIGIGYGYT
>NA|TRBJ2-1|TRBV4-3
ASSQVSYNEQF
>TRBD2|TRBJ2-7|TRBV10-3
AIGLDFTFEQY
>NA|TRBJ2-7|TRBV4-3
ASSQDYPGDGEQY
>NA|TRBJ1-1|TRBV25-1
ASRPGGTEAF
>TRBD2|TRBJ2-1|TRBV28
ASSFPGLARDNEQF
>NA|TRBJ1-2|TRBV27
ASSFGGYYGYT
>NA|TRBJ2-7|TRBV7-9
ASSLTGSTYEQY
>NA|TRBJ1-4|TRBV27
ASSLLLGEKLF
>TRBD1|TRBJ1-1|TRBV6-5
ASRPDRVLAYEAF
>NA|TRBJ1-4|TRBV15
ATSPSGQGREKLF
>TRBD2|TRBJ2-5|TRBV19
ASSISSERGYQETQY
>NA|TRBJ2-2|TRBV9
ASSGHRDSNTGELF
>TRBD1|TRBJ2-3|TRBV27
ASSSLGQGTDTQY
>TRBD1|TRBJ2-7|TRBV4-3
ASSPRAGGTYEQY
>TRBD1|TRBJ1-3|TRBV18
ASSPLTDRATGNTIY
>NA|TRBJ1-2|TRBV27
ASSQLGGAVGYT
>TRBD2|TRBJ2-7|TRBV28
ASQQTSGDEQY
>NA|TRBJ1-2|TRBV27
ASSLLQGRGYT
>NA|TRBJ2-1|TRBV30
AWSDYSYNEQF
>TRBD1|TRBJ2-5|TRBV27
ASSLSGTGIETQY
>NA|TRBJ2-3|TRBV15
ATSTEPGIGGTDTQY
>NA|TRBJ1-1|TRBV5-1
ASSLNEQLNTEAF
>NA|TRBJ2-7|TRBV15
ATSRDWEVGQSYEQY
>NA|TRBJ2-5|TRBV6-6
ASSYSGLPETQY
>NA|TRBJ1-5|TRBV2
ASSDLGGSNQPQH
>NA|TRBJ2-1|TRBV4-2
ASSQDNGGVYNEQF
>NA|TRBJ2-7|TRBV11-2
ASSLAVGTYEQY
>TRBD1|TRBJ2-7|TRBV5-4
ASSLGDSQEQY
>NA|TRBJ2-1|TRBV4-1
ASSQLADSYNEQF
>TRBD1|TRBJ2-3|TRBV11-2
ASSPTGGMGDTQY
>TRBD1|TRBJ2-3|TRBV6-5
ASSYQDRGADTQY
>NA|TRBJ2-1|TRBV27
ASKTQGSYNEQF
>NA|TRBJ1-4|TRBV7-8
ASSLIQGNEKLF